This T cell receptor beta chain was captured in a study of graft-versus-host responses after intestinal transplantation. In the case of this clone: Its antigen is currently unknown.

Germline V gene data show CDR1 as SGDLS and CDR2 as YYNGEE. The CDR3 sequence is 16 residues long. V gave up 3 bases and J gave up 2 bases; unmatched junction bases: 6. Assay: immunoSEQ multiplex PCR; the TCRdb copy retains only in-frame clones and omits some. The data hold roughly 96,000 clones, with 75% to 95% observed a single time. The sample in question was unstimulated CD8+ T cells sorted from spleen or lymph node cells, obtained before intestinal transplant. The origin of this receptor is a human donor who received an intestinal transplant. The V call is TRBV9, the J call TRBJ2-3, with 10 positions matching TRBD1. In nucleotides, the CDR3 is TGTGCCAGCAGCGCCGAGGACAGGGGGGTCACAGATACGCAGTATTTT. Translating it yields CASSAEDRGVTDTQYF.